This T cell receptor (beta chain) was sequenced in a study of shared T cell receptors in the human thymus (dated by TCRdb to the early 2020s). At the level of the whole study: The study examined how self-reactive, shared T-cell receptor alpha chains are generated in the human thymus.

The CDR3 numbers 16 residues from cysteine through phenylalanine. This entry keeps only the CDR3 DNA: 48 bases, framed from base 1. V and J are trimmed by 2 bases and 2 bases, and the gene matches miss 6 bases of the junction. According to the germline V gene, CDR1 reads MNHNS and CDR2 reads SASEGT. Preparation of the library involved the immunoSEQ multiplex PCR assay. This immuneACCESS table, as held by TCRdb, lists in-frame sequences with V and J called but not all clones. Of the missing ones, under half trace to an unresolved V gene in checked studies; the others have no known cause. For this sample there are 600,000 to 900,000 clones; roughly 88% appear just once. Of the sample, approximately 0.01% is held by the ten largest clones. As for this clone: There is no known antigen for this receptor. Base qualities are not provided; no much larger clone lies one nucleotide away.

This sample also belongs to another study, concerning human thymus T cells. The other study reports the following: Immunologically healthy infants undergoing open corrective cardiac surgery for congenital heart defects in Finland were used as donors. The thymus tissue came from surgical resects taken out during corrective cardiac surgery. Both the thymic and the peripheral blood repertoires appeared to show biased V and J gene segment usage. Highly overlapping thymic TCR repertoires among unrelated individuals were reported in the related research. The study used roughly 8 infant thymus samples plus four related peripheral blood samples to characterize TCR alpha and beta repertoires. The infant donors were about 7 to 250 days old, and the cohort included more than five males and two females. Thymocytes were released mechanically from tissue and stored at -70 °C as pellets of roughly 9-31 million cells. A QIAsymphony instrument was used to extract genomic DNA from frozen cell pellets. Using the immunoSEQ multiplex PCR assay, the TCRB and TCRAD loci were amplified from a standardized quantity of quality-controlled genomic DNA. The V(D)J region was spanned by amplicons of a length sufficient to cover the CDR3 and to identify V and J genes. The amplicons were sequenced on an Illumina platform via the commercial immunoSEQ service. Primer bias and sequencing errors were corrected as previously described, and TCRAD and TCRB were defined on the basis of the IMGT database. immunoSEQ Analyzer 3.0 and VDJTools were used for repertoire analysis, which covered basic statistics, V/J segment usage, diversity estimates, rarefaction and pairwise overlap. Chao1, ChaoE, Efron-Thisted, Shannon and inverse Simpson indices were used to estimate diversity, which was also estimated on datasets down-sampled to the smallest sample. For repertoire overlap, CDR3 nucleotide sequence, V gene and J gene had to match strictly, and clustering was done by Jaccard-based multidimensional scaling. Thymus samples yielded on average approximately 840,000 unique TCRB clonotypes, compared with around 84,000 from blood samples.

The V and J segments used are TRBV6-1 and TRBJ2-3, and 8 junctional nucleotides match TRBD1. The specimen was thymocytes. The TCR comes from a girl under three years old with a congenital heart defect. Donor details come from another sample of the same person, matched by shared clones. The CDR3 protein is CASSEHKDRVTDTQYF. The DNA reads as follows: TGTGCCAGCAGTGAACATAAGGACAGGGTCACAGATACGCAGTATTTT.